The source of this T cell receptor beta chain is a study of human T cells and chemical hapten exposure. Study summary: Each patch test put 0.01% DPC on the upper back, and results were read at 6 days.

The sample's time point: patch test 2, 6 weeks after DPC sensitization. Regarding treatment: therapeutic diphenylcyclopropenone sensitization with weekly scalp DPC. This clonotype occurred many times. Via MiXCR, TCRdb re-called the RACE reads, giving one row per CDR3 protein. The sample lists roughly 380,000 distinct CDR3 sequences, about 6.9% occurring once. The CDR3 is 14 residues long. Per germline, CDR1 MNHEY and CDR2 SMNVEV (reference sequence). V was cut by 5 bases and J by 4 bases, with 11 bases left in between. The sequenced sample was whole blood, obtained in connection with sensitization to the hapten diphenylcyclopropenone (DPC). The receptor's source is a woman younger than 30 with alopecia areata. Some clones in this sample may be carry-over from other donors' samples. V is TRBV27 and J is TRBJ1-4; D gene uncertain. The CDR3 loop is CASSPDGSNEKLFF. The CDR3 DNA reads TGTGCCAGCAGTCCGGACGGAAGTAATGAAAAACTGTTTTTT.